This T cell receptor beta chain appears in the sequencing data of a study of shared clonotypes between healthy human individuals. Germline V CDR1 and CDR2: SGHAT, FQNNGV. Trimming shortened V by 0 bases and J by 7 bases, and 7 bases separated the two germline ends. The CDR3 contains 13 residues. Sequencing used immunoSEQ multiplex PCR; TCRdb keeps in-frame clones, though not all of them. The repertoire holds 2.3 million or so clones, with over 90% as singletons. Sequenced input: naive CD4+ T cells from PBMCs. Subset in this sample: CD45RA+ positively selected. The chain couples TRBV11-2 to TRBJ1-5; D is unresolved. The sequence was obtained from a man between 18 and 35 years old in good health. Some clones in this sample may be carry-over from other donors' samples. CDR3 residues: CASSLDHEQPQHF. CDR3 coding DNA: TGTGCCAGCAGCTTAGATCATGAACAGCCCCAGCATTTT.